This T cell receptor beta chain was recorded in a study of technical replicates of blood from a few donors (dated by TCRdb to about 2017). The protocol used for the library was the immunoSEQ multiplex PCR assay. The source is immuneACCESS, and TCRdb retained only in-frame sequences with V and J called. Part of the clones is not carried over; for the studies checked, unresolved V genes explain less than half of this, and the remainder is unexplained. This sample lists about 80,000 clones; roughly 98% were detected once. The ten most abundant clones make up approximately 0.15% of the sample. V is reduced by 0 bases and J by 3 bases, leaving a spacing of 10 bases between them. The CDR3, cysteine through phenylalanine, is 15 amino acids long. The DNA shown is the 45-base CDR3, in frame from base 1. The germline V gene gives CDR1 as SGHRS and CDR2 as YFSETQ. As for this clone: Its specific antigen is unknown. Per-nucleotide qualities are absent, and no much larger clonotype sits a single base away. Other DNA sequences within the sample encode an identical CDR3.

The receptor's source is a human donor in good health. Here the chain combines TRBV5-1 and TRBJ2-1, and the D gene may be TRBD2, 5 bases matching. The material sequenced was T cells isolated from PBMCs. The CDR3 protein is CASSLGLADYNEQFF. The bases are TGCGCCAGCAGCTTGGGCCTAGCAGACTACAATGAGCAGTTCTTC.